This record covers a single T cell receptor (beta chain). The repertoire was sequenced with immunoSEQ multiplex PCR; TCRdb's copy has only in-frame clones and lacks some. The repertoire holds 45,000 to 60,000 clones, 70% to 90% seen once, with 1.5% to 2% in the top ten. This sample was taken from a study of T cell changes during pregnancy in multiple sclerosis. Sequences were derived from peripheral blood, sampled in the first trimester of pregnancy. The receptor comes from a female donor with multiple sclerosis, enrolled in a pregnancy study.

CDR3 residues: CASSEALTGGAGEKLFF. The CDR3, as DNA: TGTGCCAGCAGTGAAGCCCTCACCGGGGGGGCGGGTGAAAAACTGTTTTTT. The genes are TRBV2 and TRBJ1-4; a possible D gene is TRBD1 (6 bases). CDR3 length: 17 amino acids. Germline V gives CDR1 SNHLY, CDR2 FYNNEI. Trimming shortened V by 0 bases and J by 7 bases, and 18 bases separated the two germline ends.